One T cell receptor (beta chain) is described in this entry. Its antigen is still unknown. Treatment of the sample: about 20 received Ad26.COV2.S at low or high dose, single or two shots; roughly five received placebo; per-sample allocation not given. Samples came from day 63 after the first vaccine or placebo injection. TCRdb's table, derived via immunoSEQ multiplex PCR, lists solely in-frame clones and lacks some. The data contain about 320,000 clones, roughly 84% of them seen just once; the ten biggest clones take up more than 1.5%. The data belong to a study of Ad26.COV2.S vaccination and SARS-CoV-2 variants. Background on the study: Ad26.COV2.S, an intramuscular injection, was given once or twice 56 days apart. Findings and limits, study-wide: Post-vaccination breadth of spike-specific CD8+ and CD4+ T cell responses was reportedly substantial.

The length of the CDR3 is 14 residues. Germline-derived CDR1 and CDR2 are SQVTM and ANQGSEA. V was cut by 6 bases and J by 8 bases, with 22 bases left in between. J is TRBJ1-2 and V is TRBV29-1, with D possibly TRBD1 on 6 matching bases. This receptor was taken from a person aged 18-60 years who received the Ad26.COV2.S COVID-19 vaccine or a placebo. The sample was peripheral blood, taken in a trial of Ad26.COV2.S vaccine versus placebo. CDR3 residues: CSVLDSSFRQGYTF. The CDR3 DNA sequence: TGCAGCGTCCTGGACAGCTCCTTCCGTCAAGGCTACACCTTC. The variable domain in full, with the rest retrieved from reference TRBV29-1 and TRBJ1-2, is SAVISQKPSRDICQRGTSLTIQCQVDSQVTMMFWYRQQPGQSLTLIATANQGSEATYESGFVIDKFPISRPNLTFSTLTVSNMSPEDSSIYLCSVLDSSFRQGYTFGSGTRLTVV.